A single sample is the source of the 18 T cell receptor beta chains below, sequenced in a study of technical replicates of blood from several donors. Sequenced by immunoSEQ multiplex PCR; TCRdb stores in-frame clones only, minus some. This table has some 80,000 clones, 95% to 98% appearing once. Sequencing input: T cells isolated from PBMCs. These receptors all come from a human donor in good health.

The V call is TRBV28, the J call TRBJ2-2, with D possibly matching TRBD1 (5 bases). This CDR3 is 16 amino acids long. Trimming took off 3 bases at V and 7 bases at J, with 18 bases between the two ends. Per germline, CDR1 MDHEN and CDR2 SYDVKM. As DNA, the CDR3 is TGTGCCAGCAGTTTGCCGGCAGGGATTAACGGCGGGGAGCTGTTTTTT. Amino acids: CASSLPAGINGGELFF.

The chain is built from TRBV7-3 and TRBJ1-2; 9 bases agree with TRBD1. The CDR3 is 18 amino acids. Germline loops: CDR1 SGHTA, CDR2 FQGTGA. V lost 5 bases and J lost 2; bases outside the gene matches: 15. This chain's CDR3 is CASSPGGWDRVWNYGYTF. CDR3 DNA: TGTGCCAGCAGCCCAGGAGGATGGGACAGGGTGTGGAACTATGGCTACACCTTC.

The chain employs TRBV4-2 and TRBJ1-5; TRBD1 matches 9 bases. CDR1 and CDR2 from the germline V gene are LGHNA and YNFKEQ. The ends lost 1 base at V and 6 bases at J; junction bases unmatched: 13. The CDR3 is 18 amino acids. This CDR3 reads CASSQGLGLTGGIQPQHF. The CDR3 DNA sequence: TGTGCCAGCAGCCAAGGGTTAGGTTTGACAGGGGGTATTCAGCCCCAGCATTTT.

V and J are TRBV6-5 and TRBJ2-1; unclear D gene. Per germline, CDR1 MNHEY and CDR2 SVGAGI. V was pared by 6 bases and J by 8 bases, with 8 bases between. This CDR3 has 11 amino acids. CDR3 region: CASRASHEQFF. The DNA of the CDR3 is TGTGCCAGCAGGGCTTCCCATGAGCAGTTCTTC.

V usage is TRBV4-2 and J usage is TRBJ1-1; D unresolved. Germline lookup yields CDR1 LGHNA and CDR2 YNFKEQ. V was pared by 1 base and J by 1 base, with 10 bases between. This CDR3 contains 15 residues. This CDR3 reads CASSQVTVGNTEAFF. DNA for the CDR3: TGTGCCAGCAGCCAAGTTACGGTCGGGAACACTGAAGCTTTCTTT.

This sequence joins TRBV7-9 and TRBJ2-7; weak D call: TRBD1 (7 bases). The V gene lost 4 bases and the J gene lost 0 bases, with 16 bases spanning the gap. This CDR3 has 16 residues. The germline CDR1 and CDR2 sequences are SEHNR and FQNEAQ (reference sequence). The CDR3 loop is CASSSRGGGSSYEQYF. In DNA form, the CDR3 reads TGTGCCAGCAGCTCTAGAGGAGGGGGCAGCTCCTACGAGCAGTACTTC.

The J gene is TRBJ1-6, the V gene TRBV5-4; D unclear. Germline lookup yields CDR1 SGHNT and CDR2 YYREEE (reference sequence). There are 14 residues in the CDR3. V was clipped by 5 bases and J by 7 bases, with 13 bases between them. The CDR3 reads CASSSRAENSPLHF. The CDR3 region has the DNA TGTGCCAGCAGTTCGAGGGCAGAAAATTCACCCCTCCACTTT.

Here the CDR3 reads CAWSVSLRETQYF. CDR3 in DNA: TGTGCCTGGAGTGTGTCGCTGCGGGAGACCCAGTACTTC. The rearrangement uses TRBV30 and TRBJ2-5; D is uncertain. CDR3 size: 13 residues. Germline V gene lookup returns CDR1 GTSNPN and CDR2 SVGIG (reference sequence). V was cut by 0 bases and J by 5 bases, with 10 bases left in between.

This chain joins TRBV27 and TRBJ2-1; 7 positions agree with TRBD2. Germline V lookup: CDR1 MNHEY, CDR2 SMNVEV (reference sequence). J lost 8 bases, V lost 5 bases, and 18 bases had no gene match. The CDR3 totals 17 residues. The CDR3 nucleotides are TGTGCCAGCAGTCCCTTGGGTAGCGGGTTAGCCAAGGATGAGCAGTTCTTC. As protein: CASSPLGSGLAKDEQFF.

V and J are TRBV6-1 and TRBJ1-5; D may be TRBD1 (6 bases). The ends were cut back, 2 bases at V and 0 bases at J, with 17 bases in the middle. The length of the CDR3 is 18 residues. Germline CDR1 is MNHNS and CDR2 is SASEGT. CDR3 in DNA: TGTGCCAGCAGTGAACCCTGGGACATAACCCTTAGCAATCAGCCCCAGCATTTT. Protein product: CASSEPWDITLSNQPQHF.

With respect to this clone: At one boundary the junction diverges from the germline segment, which might be a read error. The chain has TRBV30 and TRBJ2-7, with a tentative D call TRBD2 (6 bases). CDR3 length: 11 residues. Per the germline V gene, CDR1 is GTSNPN and CDR2 is SVGIG (reference sequence). The CDR3 reads CAWSVRGTPNF. CDR3 nucleotide sequence: TGTGCCTGGAGTGTACGGGGGACCCCGAACTTC.

The V and J genes are TRBV13 and TRBJ1-1, with a weak D call TRBD1 (6 bases). The germline CDR1 and CDR2 sequences are PRHDT and FYEKMQ (reference sequence). This CDR3 has 13 residues. V was shortened by 5 bases and J by 5 bases, with 12 bases between the two germline ends. The CDR3, as DNA: TGTGCCAGCAGCCTGACAGGAAGAACTGAAGCTTTCTTT. Translation: CASSLTGRTEAFF.

The chain joins TRBV4-1 to TRBJ1-1; 8 bases map to TRBD1. The CDR3 has 14 residues. Trimming at V came to 2 bases and at J to 10 bases, leaving 9 bases not matched to a gene. Germline V gene sequence: CDR1 MGHRA, CDR2 YSYEKL. The CDR3 protein is CASSQPGQGTRAFF. The CDR3 DNA follows: TGCGCCAGCAGCCAACCCGGACAGGGTACTAGAGCTTTCTTT.

The gene calls are TRBV27 and TRBJ1-2, with TRBD1 matching over 7 bases. The CDR3 spans 14 residues. Germline CDR1 MNHEY, CDR2 SMNVEV (reference sequence). V lost 6 bases, J lost 5 bases, and 9 bases stayed unmatched. Here the CDR3 DNA reads TGTGCCAGCAGCAGACAGGGAAGTCTTTATGGCTACACCTTC. Translation: CASSRQGSLYGYTF.

This rearrangement joins TRBV19 to TRBJ2-3; 10 bases align to TRBD2. Germline CDR1 and CDR2: LNHDA and SQIVND (reference sequence). The CDR3 is made up of 14 amino acids. V lost 4 bases, J lost 7 bases, and 5 bases stayed unmatched. DNA of the CDR3: TGTGCCAGTAGTACAGCGGGAGGGGGGAATACGCAGTATTTT. This codes for CASSTAGGGNTQYF.

This clone appeared once. The gene calls are TRBV28 and TRBJ2-7, with D possibly being TRBD2 (7 bases). This CDR3 is 17 amino acids long. Trimming left V 2 bases short and J 1 base short, with 18 bases between. The germline V gene has CDR1 MDHEN and CDR2 SYDVKM. The CDR3 nucleotides are TGTGCCAGCAGTTTACGAGGGGGGGAATTAAATTCCTACGAGCAGTACTTC. Its translation is CASSLRGGELNSYEQYF.

The chain has TRBV7-2 and TRBJ2-1; TRBD2 agrees at 8 bases. The CDR3 spans 16 residues. Germline trimming cut 5 bases from V and 6 bases from J; bases unmatched to any gene: 12. Germline V gives CDR1 SGHTA, CDR2 FQGNSA. The chain's CDR3 is CASSPWSGGGRNEQFF. CDR3 sequence (DNA): TGTGCCAGCAGCCCTTGGTCGGGGGGGGGACGCAATGAGCAGTTCTTC.

V and J are TRBV4-2 and TRBJ2-7, with 7 bases that match TRBD1. The CDR3 has 15 residues. Trimming took 0 bases from V and 0 from J; bases not matched to a gene: 2. Germline lookup yields CDR1 LGHNA and CDR2 YNFKEQ. The DNA for the CDR3 is TGTGCCAGCAGCCAAGAGACAGGGCACTCCTACGAGCAGTACTTC. Amino acids: CASSQETGHSYEQYF.